This is a list of T cell receptor beta chains from one sample in a study of blood T cell repertoires in COVID-19. This table comes from immunoSEQ multiplex PCR, and its TCRdb copy is limited to in-frame clones, with some not included. The sample holds 90,000 to 120,000 clones, around 89% seen once. The sample comprised peripheral blood. These receptor sequences come from a man in his forties with active or convalescent COVID-19. Both conserved end residues are part of each CDR3. The order of the fields is clone size, V gene, J gene, D gene, CDR3 protein, CDR3 DNA. A D gene is named only where the DNA matches it firmly. Clone size appears in some rows only: once, few, many, or a class for an expanded clone.

clone size: NA
V gene: TRBV2
J gene: TRBJ1-2
D gene: NA
CDR3 protein: CASTTQGGNYGYTF
CDR3 DNA: TGTGCCAGCACGACTCAGGGAGGAAACTATGGCTACACCTTC

clone size: NA
V gene: TRBV11-2
J gene: TRBJ2-1
D gene: NA
CDR3 protein: CASRPIGQSGTYNEQFF
CDR3 DNA: TGTGCCAGCAGACCTATTGGGCAATCGGGGACCTACAATGAGCAGTTCTTC

clone size: NA
V gene: TRBV5-6
J gene: TRBJ2-3
D gene: TRBD2
CDR3 protein: CASSGTIRTDTQYF
CDR3 DNA: TGTGCCAGCAGCGGGACTATCCGCACAGATACGCAGTATTTT

clone size: NA
V gene: TRBV3-1/TRBV3-2
J gene: TRBJ2-3
D gene: TRBD1
CDR3 protein: CASSRTDRGSSTDTQYF
CDR3 DNA: TGTGCCAGCAGCAGAACTGACAGGGGGTCGAGCACAGATACGCAGTATTTT

clone size: NA
V gene: TRBV14
J gene: TRBJ2-7
D gene: NA
CDR3 protein: CASSQVEGQKKQYF
CDR3 DNA: TGTGCCAGCAGCCAAGTTGAAGGACAGAAAAAGCAGTACTTC

clone size: NA
V gene: TRBV27
J gene: TRBJ2-1
D gene: TRBD2
CDR3 protein: CASSLPGLADNEQFF
CDR3 DNA: TGTGCCAGCAGTCTCCCCGGACTAGCGGACAATGAGCAGTTCTTC

clone size: NA
V gene: TRBV6-1
J gene: TRBJ2-7
D gene: NA
CDR3 protein: CASSETQGNEQYF
CDR3 DNA: TGTGCCAGCAGTGAAACACAGGGAAACGAGCAGTACTTC

clone size: once
V gene: TRBV27
J gene: TRBJ2-7
D gene: NA
CDR3 protein: CASSPPGRLKHEQYF
CDR3 DNA: TGTGCCAGCAGCCCTCCGGGGAGACTTAAGCACGAGCAGTACTTC

clone size: NA
V gene: TRBV7-2
J gene: TRBJ2-7
D gene: TRBD2
CDR3 protein: CASSLAAGGSYEQYF
CDR3 DNA: TGTGCCAGCAGCTTAGCAGCGGGGGGATCCTACGAGCAGTACTTC

clone size: NA
V gene: TRBV19
J gene: TRBJ2-1
D gene: NA
CDR3 protein: CASSIIVGALSYNEQFF
CDR3 DNA: TGTGCCAGTAGTATCATAGTAGGGGCGCTATCCTACAATGAGCAGTTCTTC

clone size: NA
V gene: TRBV7-9
J gene: TRBJ2-7
D gene: NA
CDR3 protein: CASSLTNPYEQYF
CDR3 DNA: TGTGCCAGCAGCTTAACTAATCCTTACGAGCAGTACTTC

clone size: NA
V gene: TRBV7-2
J gene: TRBJ1-5
D gene: NA
CDR3 protein: CASSLKVAGNQPQHF
CDR3 DNA: TGTGCCAGCAGCTTAAAGGTCGCGGGCAATCAGCCCCAGCATTTT

clone size: NA
V gene: TRBV6-6
J gene: TRBJ1-2
D gene: NA
CDR3 protein: CASSHAGAGFYGYTF
CDR3 DNA: TGTGCCAGCAGCCATGCGGGTGCCGGGTTCTATGGCTACACCTTC

clone size: NA
V gene: TRBV7-9
J gene: TRBJ2-1
D gene: TRBD1
CDR3 protein: CASSDRGAGFYNEQFF
CDR3 DNA: TGTGCCAGCAGCGACAGGGGCGCGGGCTTCTACAATGAGCAGTTCTTC

clone size: NA
V gene: TRBV28
J gene: TRBJ1-6
D gene: NA
CDR3 protein: CASSPGQYNSPLHF
CDR3 DNA: TGTGCCAGCAGTCCCGGACAATATAATTCACCCCTCCACTTT

clone size: NA
V gene: TRBV7-2
J gene: TRBJ1-2
D gene: TRBD1
CDR3 protein: CASSLVTGFGYTF
CDR3 DNA: TGTGCCAGCAGCTTAGTGACAGGGTTCGGCTACACCTTC

clone size: NA
V gene: TRBV13
J gene: TRBJ1-1
D gene: NA
CDR3 protein: CASIFRRGTEAFF
CDR3 DNA: TGTGCCAGCATTTTTCGAAGGGGGACTGAAGCTTTCTTT

clone size: NA
V gene: TRBV24-1
J gene: TRBJ2-1
D gene: NA
CDR3 protein: CATRRQAEEEQFF
CDR3 DNA: TGTGCCACCCGTAGACAGGCTGAGGAAGAGCAGTTCTTC

clone size: NA
V gene: TRBV27
J gene: TRBJ1-4
D gene: TRBD1
CDR3 protein: CASRGTGGNEKLFF
CDR3 DNA: TGTGCCAGCAGGGGGACAGGAGGTAATGAAAAACTGTTTTTT

clone size: NA
V gene: TRBV6-5
J gene: TRBJ2-5
D gene: NA
CDR3 protein: CASSYSIEAQYF
CDR3 DNA: TGTGCCAGCAGTTACTCGATTGAGGCCCAGTACTTC

clone size: NA
V gene: TRBV9
J gene: TRBJ1-4
D gene: NA
CDR3 protein: CASSVGAGYNEKLFF
CDR3 DNA: TGTGCCAGCAGCGTAGGCGCGGGTTACAATGAAAAACTGTTTTTT

clone size: NA
V gene: TRBV2
J gene: TRBJ1-5
D gene: NA
CDR3 protein: CASSGTSQPQHF
CDR3 DNA: TGTGCCAGCAGTGGAACTAGCCAGCCCCAGCATTTT

clone size: once
V gene: TRBV21-1
J gene: TRBJ1-6
D gene: NA
CDR3 protein: CASRLERGRYSPLHF
CDR3 DNA: TGTGCCAGCAGACTCGAAAGGGGTCGTTATTCACCCCTCCACTTT

clone size: NA
V gene: TRBV7-3
J gene: TRBJ1-1
D gene: TRBD1
CDR3 protein: CASRGTGDSNTEAFF
CDR3 DNA: TGTGCCAGCAGAGGGACAGGGGACTCGAACACTGAAGCTTTCTTT